The source of this T cell receptor beta chain is a study of blood T cell repertoires in COVID-19. The wider study: There were acute and convalescent COVID-19 samples, and they came from the United States, Italy and Spain. The cDNA or gDNA used as material had been derived from T cells, B-cell-depleted T cells, or PBMCs.

In the original analysis: Amplification of reference gene primers was used by the study to estimate nucleated cell counts. Libraries were prepared by immunoSEQ multiplex PCR; TCRdb keeps only in-frame clonotypes and omits some of them. V, J and clone size were drawn from that table, and D and trimming were deduced from the DNA. The table records over 100,000 clones, about four fifths of them present only once. This clone has just one count. The sample consisted of peripheral blood. The receptor comes from a woman older than 75 with active or convalescent COVID-19.

The CDR3 reads CASSASTGVNNSPLHF. The CDR3 nucleotides read TGTGCCAGCTCTGCCTCGACAGGGGTGAATAATTCACCCCTCCACTTT. The genes are TRBV18 and TRBJ1-6; 8 bases align to TRBD1. The ends lost 6 bases at V and 5 bases at J; junction bases unmatched: 9. There are 16 residues in the CDR3. The V gene's germline CDR1 is KGHSH and CDR2 LQKENI.